The entry below describes one T cell receptor beta chain. The antigen remains unidentified. Together with a sample-barcoded 5' primer, a J-beta primer mix was included in a second PCR lasting about 6 to 11 cycles. TCRdb recomputed calls from the 5' RACE reads with MiXCR, one row per CDR3 protein. The sample has over 750,000 distinct CDR3 sequences; 20% to 25% are singletons. The data were taken from a study of blood T cells in healthy people across ages. Study findings and constraints: Across the age range, TCR beta diversity per million T cells fell in a roughly linear way. A strong correlation was seen between TCR beta diversity and naive T cell percentage.

This CDR3 has 15 amino acids. CDR1 is PRHDT, CDR2 FYEKMQ, per germline (reference sequence). V shed 1 base and J 4 bases; nucleotides not matched to a gene: 4. These data were likewise used in another study, on T cells of mothers and their children. This second study says: Samples came from a few healthy Caucasian mothers and their six children.

Sequences were obtained from blood. The receptor's source is a boy between 10 and 17 years old in good health. The J gene is TRBJ2-5, the V gene TRBV13, with 9 bases fitting TRBD1. The CDR3 sequence: CASSLVGQGRETQYF. In DNA form, the CDR3 reads TGTGCCAGCAGCTTAGTCGGACAGGGGAGAGAGACCCAGTACTTC.